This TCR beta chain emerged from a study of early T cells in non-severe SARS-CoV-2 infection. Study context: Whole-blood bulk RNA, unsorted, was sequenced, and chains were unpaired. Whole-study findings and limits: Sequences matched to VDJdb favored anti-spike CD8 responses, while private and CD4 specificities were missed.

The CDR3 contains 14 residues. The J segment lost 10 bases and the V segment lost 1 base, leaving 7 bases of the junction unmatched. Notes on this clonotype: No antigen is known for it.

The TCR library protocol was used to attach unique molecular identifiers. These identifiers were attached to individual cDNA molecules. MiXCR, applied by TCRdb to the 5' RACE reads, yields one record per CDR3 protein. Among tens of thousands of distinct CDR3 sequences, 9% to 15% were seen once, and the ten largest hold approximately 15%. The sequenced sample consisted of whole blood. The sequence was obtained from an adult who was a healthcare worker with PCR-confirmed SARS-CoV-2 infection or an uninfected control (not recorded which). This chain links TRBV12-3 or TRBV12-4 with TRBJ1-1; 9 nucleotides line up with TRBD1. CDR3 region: CASSLVIQQGAAFF. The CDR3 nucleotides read TGTGCCAGCAGTTTAGTAATTCAACAGGGGGCAGCTTTCTTT.